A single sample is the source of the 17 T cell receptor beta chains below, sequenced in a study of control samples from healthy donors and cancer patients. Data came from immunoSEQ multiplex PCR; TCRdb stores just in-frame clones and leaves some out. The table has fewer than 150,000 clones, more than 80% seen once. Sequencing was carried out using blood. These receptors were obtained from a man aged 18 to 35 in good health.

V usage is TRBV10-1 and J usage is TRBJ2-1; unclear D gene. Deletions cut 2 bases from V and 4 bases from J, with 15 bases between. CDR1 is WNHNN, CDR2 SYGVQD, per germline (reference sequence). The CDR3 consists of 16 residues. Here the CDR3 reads CASSELRTVGYNEQFF. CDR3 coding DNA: TGCGCCAGCAGTGAGCTGAGGACGGTGGGGTACAATGAGCAGTTCTTC.

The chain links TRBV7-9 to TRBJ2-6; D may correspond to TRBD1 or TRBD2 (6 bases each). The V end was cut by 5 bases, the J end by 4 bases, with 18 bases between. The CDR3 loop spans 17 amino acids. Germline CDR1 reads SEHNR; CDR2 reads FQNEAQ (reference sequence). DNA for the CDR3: TGTGCCAGCAGCCCCAGGACGGGGGCGGGCGGGGCCAACGTCCTGACTTTC. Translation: CASSPRTGAGGANVLTF. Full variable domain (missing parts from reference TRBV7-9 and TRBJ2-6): DTGVSQNPRHKITKRGQNVTFRCDPISEHNRLYWYRQTLGQGPEFLTYFQNEAQLEKSRLLSDRFSAERPKGSFSTLEIQRTEQGDSAMYLCASSPRTGAGGANVLTFGAGSRLTVL.

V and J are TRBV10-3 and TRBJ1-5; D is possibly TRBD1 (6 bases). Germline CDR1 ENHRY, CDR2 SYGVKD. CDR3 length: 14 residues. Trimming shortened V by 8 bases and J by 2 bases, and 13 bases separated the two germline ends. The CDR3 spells CAIGGQSGNQPQHF. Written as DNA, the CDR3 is TGTGCCATCGGAGGACAGTCGGGCAATCAGCCCCAGCATTTT.

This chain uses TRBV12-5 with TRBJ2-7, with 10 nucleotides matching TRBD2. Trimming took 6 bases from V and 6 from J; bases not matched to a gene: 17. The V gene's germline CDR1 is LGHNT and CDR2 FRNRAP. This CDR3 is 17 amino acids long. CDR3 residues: CASGLHLGLAVPFEQYV. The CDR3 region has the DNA TGTGCTAGTGGCCTACACCTCGGACTAGCGGTACCGTTCGAGCAGTACGTC.

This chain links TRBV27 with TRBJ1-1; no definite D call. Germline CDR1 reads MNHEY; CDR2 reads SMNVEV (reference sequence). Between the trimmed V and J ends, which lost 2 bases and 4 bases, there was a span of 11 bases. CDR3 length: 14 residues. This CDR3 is CASSLVPTGTEAFF. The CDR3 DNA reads TGTGCCAGCAGTTTAGTCCCGACGGGCACTGAAGCTTTCTTT.

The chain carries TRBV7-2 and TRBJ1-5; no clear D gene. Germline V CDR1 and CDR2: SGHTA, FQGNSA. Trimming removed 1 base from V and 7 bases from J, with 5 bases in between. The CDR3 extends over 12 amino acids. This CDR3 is CASSLVTQPQHF. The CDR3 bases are TGTGCCAGCAGCTTAGTGACCCAGCCCCAGCATTTT. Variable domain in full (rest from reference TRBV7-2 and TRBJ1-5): GAGVSQSPSNKVTEKGKDVELRCDPISGHTALYWYRQSLGQGLEFLIYFQGNSAPDKSGLPSDRFSAERTGGSVSTLTIQRTQQEDSAVYLCASSLVTQPQHFGDGTRLSIL.

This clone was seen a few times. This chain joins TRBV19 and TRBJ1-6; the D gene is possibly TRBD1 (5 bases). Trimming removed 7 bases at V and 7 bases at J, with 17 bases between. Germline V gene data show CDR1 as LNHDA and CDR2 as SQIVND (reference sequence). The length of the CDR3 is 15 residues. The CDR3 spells CASNPGGRANSPLHF. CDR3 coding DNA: TGTGCCAGTAATCCCGGAGGCAGGGCCAATTCACCCCTCCACTTT.

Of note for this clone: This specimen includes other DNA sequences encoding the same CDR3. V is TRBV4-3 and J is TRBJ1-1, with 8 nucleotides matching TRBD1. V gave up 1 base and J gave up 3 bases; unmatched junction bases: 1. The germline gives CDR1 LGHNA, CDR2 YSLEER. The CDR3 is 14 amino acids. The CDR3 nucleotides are TGCGCCAGCAGCCAAGCGGACAGGGACACTGAAGCTTTCTTT. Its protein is CASSQADRDTEAFF.

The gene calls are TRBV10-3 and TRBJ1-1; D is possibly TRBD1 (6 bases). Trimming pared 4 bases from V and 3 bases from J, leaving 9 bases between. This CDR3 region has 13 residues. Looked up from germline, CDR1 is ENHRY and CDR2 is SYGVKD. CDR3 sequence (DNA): TGTGCCATCAGTGGACAGGCCGACACTGAAGCTTTCTTT. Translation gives CAISGQADTEAFF.

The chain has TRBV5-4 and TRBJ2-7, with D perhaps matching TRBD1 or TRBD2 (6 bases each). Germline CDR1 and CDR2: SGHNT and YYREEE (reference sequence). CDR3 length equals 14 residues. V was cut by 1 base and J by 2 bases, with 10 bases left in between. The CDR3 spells CASSLFGGPYEQYF. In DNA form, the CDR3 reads TGTGCCAGCAGCTTGTTCGGGGGCCCCTACGAGCAGTACTTC.

In DNA form, the CDR3 reads TGTGCCAGCAGCTTACGAGGGGTGGGAGATACGCAGTATTTT. Translating gives CASSLRGVGDTQYF. The chain joins TRBV11-2 to TRBJ2-3; D is tentatively TRBD1 or TRBD2 (5 bases each). Germline CDR1 and CDR2: SGHAT and FQNNGV. This CDR3 spans 14 amino acids. The V gene lost 2 bases and the J gene lost 5 bases, with 11 bases spanning the gap. Looking up the rest from reference TRBV11-2 and TRBJ2-3 gives the full variable domain: EAGVAQSPRYKIIEKRQSVAFWCNPISGHATLYWYQQILGQGPKLLIQFQNNGVVDDSQLPKDRFSAERLKGVDSTLKIQPAKLEDSAVYLCASSLRGVGDTQYFGPGTRLTVL.

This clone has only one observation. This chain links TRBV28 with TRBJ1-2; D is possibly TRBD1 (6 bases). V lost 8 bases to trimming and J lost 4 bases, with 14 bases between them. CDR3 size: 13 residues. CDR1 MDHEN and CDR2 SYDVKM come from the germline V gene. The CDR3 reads CASWGAETYGYTF. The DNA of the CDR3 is TGTGCCAGCTGGGGGGCAGAAACCTATGGCTACACCTTC.

CDR3 region: CASSGDRASTEAFF. For the CDR3, the DNA is TGTGCCAGCAGCGGGGACAGGGCGTCGACTGAAGCTTTCTTT. J is TRBJ1-1 and V is TRBV2, with 9 bases identical to TRBD1. CDR1 and CDR2 (germline): SNHLY, FYNNEI. CDR3 length: 14 amino acids. Trimming took 6 bases from V and 5 from J; bases not matched to a gene: 7.

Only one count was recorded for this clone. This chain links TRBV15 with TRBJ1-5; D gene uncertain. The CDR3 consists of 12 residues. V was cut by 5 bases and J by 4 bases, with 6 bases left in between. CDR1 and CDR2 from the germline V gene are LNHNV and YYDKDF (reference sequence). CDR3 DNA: TGTGCCACCAGCCCGGTTAATCAGCCCCAGCATTTT. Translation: CATSPVNQPQHF. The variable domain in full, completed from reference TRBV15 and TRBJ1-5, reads DAMVIQNPRYQVTQFGKPVTLSCSQTLNHNVMYWYQQKSSQAPKLLFHYYDKDFNNEADTPDNFQSRRPNTSFCFLDIRSPGLGDTAMYLCATSPVNQPQHFGDGTRLSIL.

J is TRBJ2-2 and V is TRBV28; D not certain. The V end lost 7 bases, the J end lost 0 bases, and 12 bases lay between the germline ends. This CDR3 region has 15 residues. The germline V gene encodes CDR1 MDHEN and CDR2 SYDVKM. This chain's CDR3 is CASTLGSANTGELFF. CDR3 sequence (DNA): TGTGCCAGCACCCTCGGCTCAGCGAACACCGGGGAGCTGTTTTTT.

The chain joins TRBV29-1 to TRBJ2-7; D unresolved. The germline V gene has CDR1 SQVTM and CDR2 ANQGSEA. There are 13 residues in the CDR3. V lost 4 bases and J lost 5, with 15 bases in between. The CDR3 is CSVAGGDENEQYF. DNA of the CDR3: TGCAGCGTTGCGGGCGGAGACGAGAACGAGCAGTACTTC.

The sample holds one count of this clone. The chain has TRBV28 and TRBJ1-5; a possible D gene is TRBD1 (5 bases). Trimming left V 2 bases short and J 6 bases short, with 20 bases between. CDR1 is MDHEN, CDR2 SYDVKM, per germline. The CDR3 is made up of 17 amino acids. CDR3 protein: CASSLASGYSLGQPQHF. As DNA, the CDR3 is TGTGCCAGCAGTTTAGCCTCAGGGTACTCCTTGGGTCAGCCCCAGCATTTT. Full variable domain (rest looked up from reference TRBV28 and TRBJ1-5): DVKVTQSSRYLVKRTGEKVFLECVQDMDHENMFWYRQDPGLGLRLIYFSYDVKMKEKGDIPEGYSVSREKKERFSLILESASTNQTSMYLCASSLASGYSLGQPQHFGDGTRLSIL.